The next 3 T cell receptor beta chains were all read from a single sample in a study of graft-versus-host responses after intestinal transplantation. Using immunoSEQ multiplex PCR, the repertoire was profiled, and TCRdb retains in-frame clones only, with some absent. Among about 29,000 clones listed, 70% to 90% were seen once. The starting material was PBMCs, obtained nearly 470 days after intestinal transplantation. These receptor sequences come from a human patient who received an intestinal transplant, so some T cells may come from the graft donor.

This chain uses TRBV7-6 with TRBJ2-3; 10 bases match TRBD2. Germline CDR1 SGHVS, CDR2 FNYEAQ. The CDR3 is 17 residues long. The V and J ends lost 3 bases and 1 base, in that order; junction bases with no gene match: 7. The DNA of the CDR3 is TGTGCCAGCAGCTTTTTACTAGCGGGGCTGGGCACAGATACGCAGTATTTT. Amino acid sequence: CASSFLLAGLGTDTQYF.

J is TRBJ1-2 and V is TRBV7-4, with unresolved D. V was pared by 1 base and J by 2 bases, with 5 bases between. The V gene's germline CDR1 is SGHVT and CDR2 SQSDAQ. CDR3 length: 13 amino acids. This CDR3 reads CASSLERNYGYTF. The DNA for the CDR3 is TGTGCCAGCAGCTTAGAACGGAACTATGGCTACACCTTC.

The J gene is TRBJ2-7, the V gene TRBV7-9; no clear D gene. V was clipped by 6 bases and J by 5 bases, with 8 bases between them. Germline assignment: CDR1 SEHNR and CDR2 FQNEAQ (reference sequence). This CDR3 has 11 amino acids. CDR3 region: CASSLTHEQYF. The CDR3 region has the DNA TGTGCCAGCAGTTTGACCCACGAGCAGTACTTC.